This T cell receptor beta chain was sequenced for a study of blood T cell repertoires in COVID-19. V trimming: 4 bases; J trimming: 13 bases; junction bases outside the gene matches: 7. CDR1 is SEHNR, CDR2 FQNEAQ, per germline (reference sequence). CDR3 length: 13 residues. Method: immunoSEQ multiplex PCR; TCRdb's copy keeps in-frame clones and lacks some. The table has 340,000 or so clones, approximately 86% seen once. This sequence was found in a woman between 40 and 55 years old with acute COVID-19. The gene calls are TRBV7-9 and TRBJ1-4; TRBD1 agrees at 9 bases. Sample: PBMCs or T cells enriched from blood (not recorded which). CDR3 amino acids: CASSWDRASTLFF. The CDR3 bases are TGTGCCAGCAGCTGGGACAGGGCCTCCACACTGTTTTTT.